This T cell receptor beta chain was retrieved from a study of cytomegalovirus exposure and HLA in healthy donors. Germline V CDR1 and CDR2: GTSNPN, SVGIG (reference sequence). The CDR3 has 15 residues. The ends lost 1 base at V and 7 bases at J; junction bases unmatched: 8. PCR primers comprised 60 Vbeta and 13 Jbeta primers. Produced via immunoSEQ multiplex PCR; TCRdb's table is partial and in-frame only. The sample carries 120,000 or so clones, about 80% recorded once. The gene calls are TRBV30 and TRBJ1-2, with 11 bases matching TRBD1. Material for sequencing was PBMCs. This TCR was recovered from a man aged 25 to 40 in good health and CMV-seropositive. The chain's CDR3 is CAWSAGTGGVSGYTF. The CDR3 nucleotides read TGTGCCTGGAGTGCCGGGACAGGGGGAGTGAGTGGCTACACCTTC.